A selection of T cell receptor beta chains follows, all from one sample in a study of blood T cell repertoires in COVID-19. The table came from immunoSEQ multiplex PCR; TCRdb's copy has only in-frame clones and leaves some out. This sample has about 200,000 clones, with approximately 88% found just once. The sequenced sample was PBMCs or T cells enriched from blood (not recorded which). The receptors were sampled from a woman younger than 30 who had recovered from COVID-19. The CDR3 runs from the conserved cysteine through the conserved F or W. A D gene is named only where the DNA matches it firmly. Size is omitted from some rows. Given values are once, few, many or a class for expanded clones.

clone_size	j_call	d_call	v_call	cdr3_nt	cdr3_aa
-	TRBJ2-3	-	TRBV6-4	TGTGCCAGCAGTCGGACTCCCTTCGAAACGAGTACGCAGTATTTT	CASSRTPFETSTQYF
-	TRBJ1-2	TRBD1	TRBV13	TGTGCCAGCAGCACCGGACAGGATTTCTATGGCTACACCTTC	CASSTGQDFYGYTF
once	TRBJ1-2	-	TRBV24-1	TGTGCCACCAGCTCGCAGGGCCGCGACTATGGCTACACCTTC	CATSSQGRDYGYTF
-	TRBJ2-7	-	TRBV9	TGTGCCAGCGGGCGGGACGTCTCGTACGAGCAGTACTTC	CASGRDVSYEQYF
-	TRBJ1-5	-	TRBV27	TGTGCCAGCAGCTTAACAGGGTTTGGCAATCAGCCCCAGCATTTT	CASSLTGFGNQPQHF
-	TRBJ1-2	TRBD1	TRBV7-2	TGTGCCAGCAGGGGAACAGGGGTCTATGGCTACACCTTC	CASRGTGVYGYTF
-	TRBJ2-7	TRBD1	TRBV3-1/TRBV3-2	TGTGCCAGCAGGACAGGGATCGAGCAGTACTTC	CASRTGIEQYF
-	TRBJ1-4	-	TRBV5-1	TGCGCCAGCAGCCTTGGGGAACCTGGGAGAGAGAATGAAAAACTGTTTTTT	CASSLGEPGRENEKLFF
-	TRBJ2-2	-	TRBV2	TGTGCCAGCAGTGAGGGGTCAGGGGTGGGCACCGGGGAGCTGTTTTTT	CASSEGSGVGTGELFF
-	TRBJ2-4	-	TRBV6-5	TGTGCAACCGGACAGGCCAAAAACATTCAGTACTTC	CATGQAKNIQYF
-	TRBJ2-2	-	TRBV29-1	TGCAGCGTTGGGAAGCTAGCAGCGAACACCGGGGAGCTGTTTTTT	CSVGKLAANTGELFF
-	TRBJ2-5	-	TRBV6-6	TGTGCCAGCAGTTCCGCTCCAGAGGGTTGGGAGACCCAGTACTTC	CASSSAPEGWETQYF
-	TRBJ1-1	TRBD1	TRBV27	TGTGCCAGCAGTCCGAACAGGGGAGTGGGAGGGAACACTGAAGCTTTCTTT	CASSPNRGVGGNTEAFF
-	TRBJ2-3	TRBD1	TRBV27	TGTGCCAGCAGTACCGAGACAGGGTCAAACACAGATACGCAGTATTTT	CASSTETGSNTDTQYF
few	TRBJ1-3	TRBD1	TRBV9	TGTGCCAGCAGCGTTACCTCCCAGGGGGCAAGCGGAAACACCATATATTTT	CASSVTSQGASGNTIYF
-	TRBJ1-3	TRBD1	TRBV6-5	TGTGCCAGCAGCCTGGGACAGGCGACCCGAAACACCATATATTTT	CASSLGQATRNTIYF
-	TRBJ2-1	TRBD2	TRBV7-3	TGTGCCAGCAGCTTGAATCAAGCGGGGGGGCCTAATGAGCAGTTCTTC	CASSLNQAGGPNEQFF
-	TRBJ2-7	TRBD1	TRBV6-1	TGTGCCAGCAGTGAAAGGGACAGGGTTAGCGAGCAGTACTTC	CASSERDRVSEQYF
-	TRBJ1-1	-	TRBV6-5	TGTGCCAGCAGTAAAAGGAACAGGGAAGCTTTCTTT	CASSKRNREAFF
-	TRBJ1-1	TRBD1	TRBV11-2	TGTGCCAGCAGCTTAATGGGACAGGGGCCCAGGGGTGAAGCTTTCTTT	CASSLMGQGPRGEAFF
-	TRBJ1-2	TRBD1	TRBV28	TGTGCCAGCACCCTCAGGGGGATTTACGGCTACACCTTC	CASTLRGIYGYTF
-	TRBJ2-1	TRBD2	TRBV24-1	TGTGCCACCAGTGATCCAAGCGGGGCTGAGCAGTTCTTC	CATSDPSGAEQFF
-	TRBJ1-1	-	TRBV7-3	TGTGCCAGGTGCGGCGGGGTGCCGAACACTGAAGCTTTCTTT	CARCGGVPNTEAFF
-	TRBJ1-5	TRBD1	TRBV18	TGTGCCAGCTCACCACCCCACAGGGGTAATCAGCCCCAGCATTTT	CASSPPHRGNQPQHF
-	TRBJ2-7	-	TRBV23-1	TGCGCCAGCAGTCAATCATCCTGGCGAGATCAGGGCGACGAGCAGTACTTC	CASSQSSWRDQGDEQYF
-	TRBJ2-7	-	TRBV4-1	TGCGCCAGCAGCCTATTTCACTCACGAGACGAGCAGTACTTC	CASSLFHSRDEQYF
-	TRBJ2-7	TRBD2	TRBV5-1	TGCGCCAGCAGCTTGGGGGGAACTAGCGGGGCCTACGAGCAGTACTTC	CASSLGGTSGAYEQYF
-	TRBJ1-1	TRBD1	TRBV29-1	TGCAGCGCCCGACGACAGGGGAGTGAAGCTTTCTTT	CSARRQGSEAFF
-	TRBJ2-1	TRBD1	TRBV6-1	TGTGCCAGCAGTGAAAGGACAGGATCCTACAATGAGCAGTTCTTC	CASSERTGSYNEQFF
once	TRBJ1-4	TRBD1	TRBV30	TGTGCCTGGAGTGTAAACTCGAGGGGGACAGAACTGTTTTTT	CAWSVNSRGTELFF
-	TRBJ2-1	TRBD2	TRBV5-6	TGTGCCAGCAGCTCACCGGGACTAGCGCAGTTCTTC	CASSSPGLAQFF
-	TRBJ1-4	-	TRBV2	TGTGCCAGCTCCTCCCACGGTCTGAATGAAAAACTGTTTTTT	CASSSHGLNEKLFF
-	TRBJ1-5	-	TRBV15	TGTGCCACCAGCCCAAGCACAGGGCCTTCCAATCAGCCCCAGCATTTT	CATSPSTGPSNQPQHF
-	TRBJ2-4	-	TRBV7-2	TGTGCCAGCAGCTTAGCGTATTTTAGGGAGGCCATTCAGTACTTC	CASSLAYFREAIQYF
-	TRBJ2-5	TRBD1	TRBV5-4	TGTGCCAGCAGCTTGCTGGACAGGCAAGAGACCCAGTACTTC	CASSLLDRQETQYF
-	TRBJ1-4	-	TRBV5-1	TGCGCCAGCAGCTTTGCGCCAACAGGGACAACTAATGAAAAACTGTTTTTT	CASSFAPTGTTNEKLFF
-	TRBJ1-2	TRBD1	TRBV7-9	TGTGCCAGCAGCTCCGGGACAGGGTTTGGCTACACCTTC	CASSSGTGFGYTF
-	TRBJ1-1	TRBD1	TRBV5-6	TGTGCCAGCAGTTGGGACAGGGGGGTCACTGAAGCTTTCTTT	CASSWDRGVTEAFF
once	TRBJ2-7	TRBD1	TRBV2	TGTGCCAGCAGTGTCGCGGGACAGGGATTCTACGAGCAGTACTTC	CASSVAGQGFYEQYF
once	TRBJ2-7	-	TRBV5-1	TGCGCCAGCAGCCCATCCCGAGACGGGAGCATCTACGAGCAGTACTTC	CASSPSRDGSIYEQYF
once	TRBJ1-2	TRBD1	TRBV18	TGTGCCAGCTACGCACAGGGACAGGGGCCGTCCTATGGCTACACCTTC	CASYAQGQGPSYGYTF